The entry that follows covers one TCR beta chain sequence. A read error is possible here, since a much larger clone lies one base away. This sample is drawn from a study of blood T cells in healthy people across ages. Primers used in a second PCR of roughly 6 to 11 cycles were a sample-barcoded 5' primer and a J-beta primer mix. Every cDNA molecule carried a tag from a template-switch adaptor bearing 12 random nucleotides. TCRdb ran MiXCR on the 5' RACE reads and lists one entry per CDR3 protein. The table includes about 780,000 distinct CDR3 sequences, less than 60% detected once. The CDR3 is 16 residues long.

The rearrangement joins TRBV12-3 or TRBV12-4 to TRBJ2-6; 8 positions match TRBD2. The sample was blood. This sequence originates from a man older than 75 in good health. As DNA, the CDR3 is TGTGCCAGCGATAAGCGGGAGTGCTCTGGGGCCGACGTCCTGACTTTC. Translated, it gives CASDKRECSGADVLTF.